Presented here are 10 T cell receptor beta chains from one specimen sequenced in a study of blood T cell repertoires in COVID-19. The protocol was immunoSEQ multiplex PCR, while the TCRdb copy is restricted to in-frame clones and leaves out a portion. The data contain around 88,000 clones, around 80% of them seen just once; the ten biggest clones take up 8% to 9%. The sample taken for sequencing was peripheral blood. These receptors all come from a middle-aged man who had recovered from COVID-19.

This clone has just a few counts. The chain couples TRBV5-4 to TRBJ1-5; weak D call: TRBD1 (5 bases). The germline V gene encodes CDR1 SGHNT and CDR2 YYREEE (reference sequence). V lost 5 bases, J lost 7 bases, and 19 bases lay in between. The length of the CDR3 is 15 residues. CDR3 sequence reads: CASSYRDSKGQPQHF. The CDR3 region has the DNA TGTGCCAGCAGTTACCGGGACTCAAAGGGGCAGCCCCAGCATTTT.

The sample holds one count of this clone. This chain joins TRBV9 and TRBJ2-2; a possible D gene is TRBD2 (6 bases). The V end lost 6 bases, the J end lost 8 bases, and 20 bases lay between the germline ends. The germline gives CDR1 SGDLS, CDR2 YYNGEE. This CDR3 is built from 15 residues. As DNA, the CDR3 is TGTGCCAGCACCCCCTTAGGGGAGGCTAGTGGGGAGCTGTTTTTT. Translation: CASTPLGEASGELFF.

The rearrangement uses TRBV7-9 and TRBJ2-7; 12 positions match TRBD2. Germline CDR1 and CDR2: SEHNR and FQNEAQ (reference sequence). After removal of 5 bases from V and 5 bases from J, the junction contained 7 bases not matched to a gene. The CDR3 contains 15 residues. The CDR3 nucleotides are TGTGCCAGCAGCCCGGGACTAGCGGGTGCGGACGAGCAGTACTTC. Encoded protein: CASSPGLAGADEQYF.

There are a few counts of this clone. The chain links TRBV11-2 to TRBJ2-7, with 9 bases lining up with TRBD1. Losses at the gene ends were 5 bases for V and 3 bases for J; bases not matched to a gene: 8. The CDR3 covers 15 residues. Per germline, CDR1 SGHAT and CDR2 FQNNGV. The CDR3 DNA reads as TGTGCCAGCAGCAAGACCGGGACAGGGTTCTACGAGCAGTACTTC. Its protein product is CASSKTGTGFYEQYF.

The chain combines TRBV5-1 with TRBJ1-2, with 7 bases matching TRBD1. Germline assignment: CDR1 SGHRS and CDR2 YFSETQ. The CDR3 sequence is 15 residues long. The V gene end was trimmed by 4 bases and the J gene end by 3 bases; junction bases not matched to a gene: 9. The CDR3 nucleotides are TGCGCCAGCAGCCAAGAGGGGGCGGGGTACTATGGCTACACCTTC. This codes for CASSQEGAGYYGYTF.

The chain employs TRBV10-2 and TRBJ1-6, with TRBD1 matching 7 bases. The ends lost 0 bases at V and 7 bases at J; junction bases unmatched: 9. Per the germline V gene, CDR1 is WSHSY and CDR2 is SAAADI. The CDR3 length is 17 residues. The CDR3 sequence: CASSESIGGTANSPLHF. The CDR3 coding sequence is TGCGCCAGCAGTGAGTCAATAGGGGGGACAGCGAATTCACCCCTCCACTTT.

J is TRBJ2-5 and V is TRBV5-1; D might be TRBD1 (7 bases). CDR3 size: 13 residues. CDR1 and CDR2 from the germline V gene are SGHRS and YFSETQ. Trimming removed 5 bases from V and 5 bases from J, with 13 bases in between. The CDR3 protein is CASRPGGGETQYF. CDR3 nucleotide sequence: TGCGCCAGCAGACCCGGAGGGGGCGAGACCCAGTACTTC.

The chain is built from TRBV18 and TRBJ1-1, with a tentative D call TRBD1 (5 bases). Trimming pared 5 bases from V and 7 bases from J, leaving 11 bases between. The CDR3 covers 12 residues. Germline V gene data show CDR1 as KGHSH and CDR2 as LQKENI. In DNA form, the CDR3 reads TGTGCCAGCTCAACGGGGGATTATGAAGCTTTCTTT. Its protein product is CASSTGDYEAFF.

The V and J genes are TRBV2 and TRBJ1-5; 8 nucleotides line up with TRBD1. The V gene's germline CDR1 is SNHLY and CDR2 FYNNEI. CDR3 size: 15 residues. The trim removed 11 bases at V and 5 bases at J, leaving 14 bases unmatched. The CDR3 DNA reads TGTGCCTCAACCGGGACCGACAGGGGTTATCAGCCCCAGCATTTT. Amino acids: CASTGTDRGYQPQHF.

V is TRBV11-2 and J is TRBJ2-1; 10 bases are shared with TRBD2. Germline CDR1 is SGHAT and CDR2 is FQNNGV. Losses at the gene ends were 4 bases for V and 11 bases for J; bases not matched to a gene: 2. The CDR3 is 12 residues long. CDR3 protein: CASSSGLAQQFF. The CDR3 DNA reads TGTGCCAGCAGCTCGGGACTAGCGCAGCAGTTCTTC.